This T cell receptor (beta chain) was identified during a study of ipilimumab plus nivolumab after autologous stem cell transplantation. Generated by immunoSEQ multiplex PCR, the TCRdb table keeps only in-frame clones and is missing some. The sample has about 16,000 clones; roughly 71% are singletons. Trimming removed 5 bases at V and 8 bases at J, with 21 bases between. Germline V gene lookup returns CDR1 LNHDA and CDR2 SQIVND (reference sequence). The CDR3 contains 15 residues. This chain links TRBV19 with TRBJ1-2; perhaps TRBD1 as D (6 bases). This TCR derives from a male donor with diffuse large B-cell lymphoma. Sample: PBMCs, taken in a trial of ipilimumab plus nivolumab as post-transplant consolidation. This chain's CDR3 is CASSARQARSDGYTF. CDR3 coding DNA: TGTGCCAGTAGTGCCCGACAGGCGCGCTCCGACGGCTACACCTTC.